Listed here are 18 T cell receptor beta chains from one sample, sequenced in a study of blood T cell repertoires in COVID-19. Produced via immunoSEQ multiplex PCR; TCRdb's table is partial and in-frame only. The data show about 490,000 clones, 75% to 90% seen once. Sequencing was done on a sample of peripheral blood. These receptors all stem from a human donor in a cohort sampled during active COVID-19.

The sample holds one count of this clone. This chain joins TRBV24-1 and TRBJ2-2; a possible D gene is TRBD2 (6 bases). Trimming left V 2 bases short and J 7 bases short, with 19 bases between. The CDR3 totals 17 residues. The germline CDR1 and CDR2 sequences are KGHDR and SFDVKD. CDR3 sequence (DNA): TGTGCCACCAGTGATTCCCACCGCGGGGATAGGAACGGGGAGCTGTTTTTT. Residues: CATSDSHRGDRNGELFF.

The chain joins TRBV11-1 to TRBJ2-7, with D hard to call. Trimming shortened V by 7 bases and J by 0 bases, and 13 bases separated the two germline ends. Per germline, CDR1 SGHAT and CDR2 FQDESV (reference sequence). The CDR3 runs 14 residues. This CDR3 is CASTFDPSSYEQYF. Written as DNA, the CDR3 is TGTGCCAGCACCTTCGATCCGAGCTCCTACGAGCAGTACTTC. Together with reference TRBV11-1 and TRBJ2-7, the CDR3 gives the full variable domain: EAEVAQSPRYKITEKSQAVAFWCDPISGHATLYWYRQILGQGPELLVQFQDESVVDDSQLPKDRFSAERLKGVDSTLKIQPAELGDSAMYLCASTFDPSSYEQYFGPGTRLTVT.

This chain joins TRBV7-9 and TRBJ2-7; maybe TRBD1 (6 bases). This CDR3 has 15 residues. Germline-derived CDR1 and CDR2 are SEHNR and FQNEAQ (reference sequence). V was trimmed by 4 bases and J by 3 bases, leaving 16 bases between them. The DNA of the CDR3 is TGTGCCAGCAGCTCGCAACTGACAGGTAACTACGAGCAGTACTTC. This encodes CASSSQLTGNYEQYF.

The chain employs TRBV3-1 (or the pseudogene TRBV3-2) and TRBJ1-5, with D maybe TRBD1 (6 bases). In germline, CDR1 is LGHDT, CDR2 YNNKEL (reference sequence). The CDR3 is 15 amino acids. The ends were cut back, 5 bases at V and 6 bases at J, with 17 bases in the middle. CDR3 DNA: TGTGCCAGCAGCGCTCAACGGGGGGCCGGTCAGCCCCAGCATTTT. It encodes CASSAQRGAGQPQHF.

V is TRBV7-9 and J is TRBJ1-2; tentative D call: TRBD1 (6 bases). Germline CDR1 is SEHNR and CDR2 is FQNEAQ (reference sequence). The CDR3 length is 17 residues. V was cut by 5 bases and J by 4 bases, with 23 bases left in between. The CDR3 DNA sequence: TGTGCCAGCAGCCCTCGGCCCGGGCAGGGGCACCGCTATGGCTACACCTTC. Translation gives CASSPRPGQGHRYGYTF.

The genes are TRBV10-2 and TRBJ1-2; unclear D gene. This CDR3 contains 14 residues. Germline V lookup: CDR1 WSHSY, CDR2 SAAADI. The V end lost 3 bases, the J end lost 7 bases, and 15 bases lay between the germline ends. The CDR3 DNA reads TGCGCCAGCAGTGAACCGGGTCTAGTCGGTGGCTACACCTTC. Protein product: CASSEPGLVGGYTF.

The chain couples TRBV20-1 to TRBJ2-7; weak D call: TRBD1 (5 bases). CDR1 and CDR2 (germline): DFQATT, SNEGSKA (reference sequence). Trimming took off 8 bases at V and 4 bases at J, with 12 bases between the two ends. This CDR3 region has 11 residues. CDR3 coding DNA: TGCAGTCAGCGCAGGGTGTACGAGCAGTACTTC. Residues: CSQRRVYEQYF.

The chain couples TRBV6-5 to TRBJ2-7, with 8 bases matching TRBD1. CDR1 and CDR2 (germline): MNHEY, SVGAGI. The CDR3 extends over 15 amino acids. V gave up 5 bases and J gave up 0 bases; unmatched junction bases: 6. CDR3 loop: CASSRTGGDSYEQYF. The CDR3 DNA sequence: TGTGCCAGCAGTCGCACAGGGGGTGACTCCTACGAGCAGTACTTC.

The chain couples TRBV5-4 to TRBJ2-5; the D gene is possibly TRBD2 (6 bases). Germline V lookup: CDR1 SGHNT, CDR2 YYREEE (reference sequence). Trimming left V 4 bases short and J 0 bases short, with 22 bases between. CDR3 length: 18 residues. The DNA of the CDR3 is TGTGCCAGCAGCCCGGTACGTGGGCGGGATTCGTACCAAGAGACCCAGTACTTC. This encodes CASSPVRGRDSYQETQYF.

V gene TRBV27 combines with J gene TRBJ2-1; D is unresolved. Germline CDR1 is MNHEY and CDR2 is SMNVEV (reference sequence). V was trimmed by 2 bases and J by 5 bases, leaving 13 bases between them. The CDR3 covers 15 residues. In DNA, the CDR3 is TGTGCCAGCAGTTTAAATCGAGTACAGCACAATGAGCAGTTCTTC. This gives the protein CASSLNRVQHNEQFF.

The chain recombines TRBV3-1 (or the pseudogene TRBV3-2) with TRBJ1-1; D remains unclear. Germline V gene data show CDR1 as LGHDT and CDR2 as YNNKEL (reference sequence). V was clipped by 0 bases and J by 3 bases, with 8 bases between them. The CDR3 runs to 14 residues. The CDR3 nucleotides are TGTGCCAGCAGCCAAGAGGTAACGGACACTGAAGCTTTCTTT. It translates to CASSQEVTDTEAFF.

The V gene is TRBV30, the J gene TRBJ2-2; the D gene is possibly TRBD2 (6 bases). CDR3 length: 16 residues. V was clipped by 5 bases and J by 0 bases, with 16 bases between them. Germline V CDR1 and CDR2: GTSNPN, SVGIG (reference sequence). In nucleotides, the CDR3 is TGTGCCTGGGCGACCGGGACTCCCGCGAACACCGGGGAGCTGTTTTTT. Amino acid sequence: CAWATGTPANTGELFF. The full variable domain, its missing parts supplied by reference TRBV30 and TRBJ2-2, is SQTIHQWPATLVQPVGSPLSLECTVEGTSNPNLYWYRQAAGRGLQLLFYSVGIGQISSEVPQNLSASRPQDRQFILSSKKLLLSDSGFYLCAWATGTPANTGELFFGEGSRLTVL.

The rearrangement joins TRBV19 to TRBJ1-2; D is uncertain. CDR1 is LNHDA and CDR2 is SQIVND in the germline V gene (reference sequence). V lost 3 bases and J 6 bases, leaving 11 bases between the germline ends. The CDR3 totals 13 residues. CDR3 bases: TGTGCCAGTAGTATGGGAGGTGCCCATGGCTACACCTTC. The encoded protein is CASSMGGAHGYTF.

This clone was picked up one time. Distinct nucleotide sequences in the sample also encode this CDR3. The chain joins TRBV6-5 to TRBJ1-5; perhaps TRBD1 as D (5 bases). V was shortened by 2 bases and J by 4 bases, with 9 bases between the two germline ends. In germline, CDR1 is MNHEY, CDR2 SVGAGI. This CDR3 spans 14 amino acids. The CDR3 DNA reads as TGTGCCAGCAGTTACGGGGCAGGAAATCAGCCCCAGCATTTT. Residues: CASSYGAGNQPQHF.

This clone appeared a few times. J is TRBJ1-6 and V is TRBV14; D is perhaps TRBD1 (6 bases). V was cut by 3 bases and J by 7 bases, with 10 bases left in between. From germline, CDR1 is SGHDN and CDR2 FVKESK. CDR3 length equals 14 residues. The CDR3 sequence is CASSHTGPNSPLHF. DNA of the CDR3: TGTGCCAGCAGCCACACAGGGCCCAATTCACCCCTCCACTTT.

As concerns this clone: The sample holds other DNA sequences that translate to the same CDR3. For the CDR3, the DNA is TGTGCCAGTAGTATTACTGGAAACACCATATATTTT. Protein product: CASSITGNTIYF. The rearrangement joins TRBV19 to TRBJ1-3, with D unresolved. The CDR3 spans 12 residues. V lost 3 bases and J 2 bases, leaving 2 bases between the germline ends. Germline-derived CDR1 and CDR2 are LNHDA and SQIVND (reference sequence).

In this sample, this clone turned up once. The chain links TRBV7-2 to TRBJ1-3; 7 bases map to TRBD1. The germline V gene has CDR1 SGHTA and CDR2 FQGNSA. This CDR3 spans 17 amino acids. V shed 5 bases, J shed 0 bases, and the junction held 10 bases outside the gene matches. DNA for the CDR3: TGTGCCAGCAGCCGCGAGCTTGCAGGGGGCTCTGGAAACACCATATATTTT. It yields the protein CASSRELAGGSGNTIYF.

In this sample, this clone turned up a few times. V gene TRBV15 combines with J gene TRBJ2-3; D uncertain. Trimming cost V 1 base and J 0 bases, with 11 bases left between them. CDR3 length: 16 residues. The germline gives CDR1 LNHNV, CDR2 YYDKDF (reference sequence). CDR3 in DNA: TGTGCCACCAGCAGAGTGTCCGATACTAGCACAGATACGCAGTATTTT. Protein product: CATSRVSDTSTDTQYF.